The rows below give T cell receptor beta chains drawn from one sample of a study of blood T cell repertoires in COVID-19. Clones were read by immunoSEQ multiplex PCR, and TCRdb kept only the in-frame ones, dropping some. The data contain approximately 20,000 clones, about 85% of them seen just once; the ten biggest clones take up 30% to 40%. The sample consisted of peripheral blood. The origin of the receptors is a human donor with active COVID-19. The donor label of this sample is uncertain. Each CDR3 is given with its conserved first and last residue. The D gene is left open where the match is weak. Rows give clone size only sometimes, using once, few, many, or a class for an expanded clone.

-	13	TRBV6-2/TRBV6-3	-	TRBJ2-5	CASSYMGGETQYF	TGTGCCAGCAGTTACATGGGGGGAGAGACCCAGTACTTC
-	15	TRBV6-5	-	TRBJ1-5	CASSYSGENNQPQHF	TGTGCCAGCAGTTACTCCGGGGAAAACAATCAGCCCCAGCATTTT
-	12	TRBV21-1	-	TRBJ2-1	CASSPTARAQFF	TGTGCCAGCTCTCCGACGGCTAGAGCGCAGTTCTTC
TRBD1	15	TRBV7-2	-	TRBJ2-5	CASSLVMDRGETQYF	TGTGCCAGCAGCTTAGTGATGGACAGGGGAGAGACCCAGTACTTC
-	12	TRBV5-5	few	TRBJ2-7	CRDGGRSYEQYF	TGCCGGGATGGCGGACGCTCCTACGAGCAGTACTTC
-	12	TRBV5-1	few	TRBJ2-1	CASSDLRGEQFF	TGCGCCAGCAGCGATTTACGAGGTGAGCAGTTCTTC
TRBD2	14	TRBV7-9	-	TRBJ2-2	CASSPPGGTGELFF	TGTGCCAGCAGCCCGCCGGGAGGGACGGGGGAGCTGTTTTTT
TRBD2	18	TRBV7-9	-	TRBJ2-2	CASSVTQTSGPNTGELFF	TGTGCCAGCAGCGTAACACAGACTAGCGGCCCAAACACCGGGGAGCTGTTTTTT
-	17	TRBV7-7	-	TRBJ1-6	CASSLVQGKYTGSPLHF	TGTGCTAGCAGCTTAGTACAGGGTAAGTATACGGGTTCACCCCTCCACTTT
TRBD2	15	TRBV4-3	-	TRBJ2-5	CASSQVYAGDETQYF	TGCGCCAGCAGCCAAGTTTACGCGGGAGATGAGACCCAGTACTTC
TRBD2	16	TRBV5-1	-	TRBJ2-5	CASSERLAGGPETQYF	TGCGCCAGCAGCGAGAGACTAGCGGGGGGGCCAGAGACCCAGTACTTC
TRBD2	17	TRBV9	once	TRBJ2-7	CASSVVVGRVYQCEQYF	TGTGCCAGCAGCGTAGTGGTCGGGAGGGTCTATCAGTGCGAGCAGTACTTC
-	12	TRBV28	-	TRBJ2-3	CASSLFEDTQYF	TGTGCCAGCAGTTTATTCGAGGATACGCAGTATTTT
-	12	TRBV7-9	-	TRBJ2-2	CASSPNTGELFF	TGTGCCAGCAGCCCTAACACCGGGGAGCTGTTTTTT
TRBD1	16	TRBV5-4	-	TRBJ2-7	CASSRKTGTGAYEQYF	TGTGCCAGCAGCAGAAAAACCGGGACAGGGGCCTACGAGCAGTACTTC
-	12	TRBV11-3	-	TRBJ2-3	CASSLGLDTQYF	TGTGCCAGCAGCTTAGGGCTAGATACGCAGTATTTT
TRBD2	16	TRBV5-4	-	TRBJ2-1	CASSLRAGGPGNEQFF	TGTGCCAGCAGCTTGAGAGCGGGGGGGCCGGGCAATGAGCAGTTCTTC
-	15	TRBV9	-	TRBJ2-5	CASSAEQEVWETQYF	TGTGCCAGCAGCGCAGAACAAGAGGTGTGGGAGACCCAGTACTTC
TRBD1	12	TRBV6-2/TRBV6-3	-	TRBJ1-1	CASSFDRVRAFF	TGTGCCAGCAGTTTCGACAGGGTTAGGGCTTTCTTT
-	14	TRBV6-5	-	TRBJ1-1	CASNQGPVNTEAFF	TGTGCCAGCAACCAGGGGCCTGTGAACACTGAAGCTTTCTTT
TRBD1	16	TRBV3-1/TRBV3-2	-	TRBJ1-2	CASSLTPGTALYGYTF	TGTGCCAGCAGCCTAACACCCGGGACAGCCCTTTATGGCTACACCTTC
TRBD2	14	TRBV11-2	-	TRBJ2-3	CASSFGSGEDTQYF	TGTGCCAGCAGCTTTGGTAGCGGGGAAGATACGCAGTATTTT
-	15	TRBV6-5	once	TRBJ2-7	CASSLEQQSSYEQYF	TGTGCCAGCAGCCTGGAACAGCAGAGCTCCTACGAGCAGTACTTC
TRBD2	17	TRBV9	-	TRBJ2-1	CASSVEGSGRTYNEQFF	TGTGCCAGCAGCGTAGAAGGTAGCGGGAGGACCTACAATGAGCAGTTCTTC
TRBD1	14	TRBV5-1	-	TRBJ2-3	CASSFGQGADTQYF	TGCGCCAGCAGCTTCGGACAGGGGGCAGATACGCAGTATTTT
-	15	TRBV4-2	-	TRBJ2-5	CASSHDSGGGTAQYF	TGTGCCAGCAGCCACGATTCCGGGGGTGGAACGGCCCAGTACTTC
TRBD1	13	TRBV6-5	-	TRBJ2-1	CASISTGANEQFF	TGTGCCAGCATATCGACAGGGGCCAATGAGCAGTTCTTC
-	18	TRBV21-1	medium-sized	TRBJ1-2	CASSPLPGQGSPNYGYTF	TGTGCCAGCAGCCCGCTCCCGGGACAGGGGTCCCCTAACTATGGCTACACCTTC
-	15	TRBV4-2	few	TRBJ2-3	CASSQGLDGTDTQYF	TGTGCCAGCAGCCAAGGACTAGACGGCACAGATACGCAGTATTTT
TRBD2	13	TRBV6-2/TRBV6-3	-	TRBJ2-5	CASSWTSEETQYF	TGTGCCAGCAGCTGGACTAGCGAGGAGACCCAGTACTTC
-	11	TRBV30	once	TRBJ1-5	CAWSRERTQHF	TGTGCCTGGAGTCGGGAGAGAACCCAGCATTTT
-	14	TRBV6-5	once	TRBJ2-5	CASSYTPSQETQYF	TGTGCCAGCAGTTACACACCCTCTCAAGAGACCCAGTACTTC
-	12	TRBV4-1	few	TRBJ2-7	CASSQEFSEQYF	TGCGCCAGCAGCCAAGAATTCTCCGAGCAGTACTTC
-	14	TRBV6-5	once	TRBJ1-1	CASSYSGRNTEAFF	TGTGCCAGCAGTTACTCGGGGCGGAACACTGAAGCTTTCTTT
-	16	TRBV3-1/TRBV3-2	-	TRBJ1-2	CASSPSPPGVSGGYTF	TGTGCCAGCAGCCCATCTCCCCCGGGCGTTTCGGGAGGCTACACCTTC
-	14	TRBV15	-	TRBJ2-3	CATSRADNTDTQYF	TGTGCCACCAGCAGAGCTGACAACACAGATACGCAGTATTTT
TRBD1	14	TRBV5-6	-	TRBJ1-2	CASSPGTANYGYTF	TGTGCCAGCAGCCCCGGGACAGCCAACTATGGCTACACCTTC
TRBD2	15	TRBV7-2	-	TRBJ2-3	CASSKASGRTDTQYF	TGTGCCAGCAGCAAGGCTAGCGGGAGGACAGATACGCAGTATTTT
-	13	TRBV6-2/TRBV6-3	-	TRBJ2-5	CASSLIGQETQYF	TGTGCCAGCAGTTTGATCGGGCAAGAGACCCAGTACTTC
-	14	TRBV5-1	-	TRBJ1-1	CASRWGQQNTEAFF	TGCGCCAGCAGGTGGGGACAACAGAACACTGAAGCTTTCTTT
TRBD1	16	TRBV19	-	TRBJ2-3	CASSHRDRGSTDTQYF	TGTGCCAGTAGCCATCGCGACAGGGGAAGCACAGATACGCAGTATTTT
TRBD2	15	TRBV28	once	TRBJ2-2	CASSLPLAHTGELFF	TGTGCCAGCAGTTTACCACTAGCGCACACCGGGGAGCTGTTTTTT
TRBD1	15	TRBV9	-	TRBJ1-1	CASSSTGGTNTEAFF	TGTGCCAGCAGCTCGACAGGGGGCACGAACACTGAAGCTTTCTTT
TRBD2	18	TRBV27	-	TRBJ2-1	CASSPGTSGSRSYNEQFF	TGTGCCAGCAGTCCCGGGACTAGCGGGAGTCGTTCCTACAATGAGCAGTTCTTC
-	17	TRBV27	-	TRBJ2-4	CASSLSPWTLAKNIQYF	TGTGCCAGCAGTTTATCGCCCTGGACACTAGCCAAAAACATTCAGTACTTC
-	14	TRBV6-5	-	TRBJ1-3	CASSRGISGNTIYF	TGTGCCAGCAGTCGGGGGATCTCTGGAAACACCATATATTTT
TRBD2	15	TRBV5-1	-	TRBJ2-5	CASSLQLAGEVTQYF	TGCGCCAGCAGCTTACAGCTAGCGGGGGAGGTGACCCAGTACTTC
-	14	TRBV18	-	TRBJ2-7	CASSPRRDPYEQYF	TGTGCCAGCTCACCTAGGAGGGACCCCTACGAGCAGTACTTC
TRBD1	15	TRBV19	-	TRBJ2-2	CASSRQGGNTGELFF	TGTGCCAGTAGTAGACAGGGGGGGAACACCGGGGAGCTGTTTTTT
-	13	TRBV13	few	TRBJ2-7	CASSLAGLGEQYF	TGTGCCAGCAGCTTGGCGGGATTGGGCGAGCAGTACTTC
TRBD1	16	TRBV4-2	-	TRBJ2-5	CASSQGGGQGGETQYF	TGTGCCAGCAGCCAAGGAGGAGGACAGGGGGGAGAGACCCAGTACTTC
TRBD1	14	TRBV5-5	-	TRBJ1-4	CASSSDRGGEKLFF	TGTGCCAGCAGCTCTGACAGGGGGGGAGAAAAACTGTTTTTT
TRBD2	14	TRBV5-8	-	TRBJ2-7	CASSSGLVRDEQYF	TGTGCCAGCAGCAGCGGACTAGTCAGAGACGAGCAGTACTTC
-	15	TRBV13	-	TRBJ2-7	CASSPREGINYEQYF	TGTGCCAGCAGCCCCAGGGAAGGGATCAACTACGAGCAGTACTTC
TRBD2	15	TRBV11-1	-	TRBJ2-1	CASSLLTSGGNEQFF	TGTGCCAGCAGCTTGTTGACTAGCGGGGGTAATGAGCAGTTCTTC
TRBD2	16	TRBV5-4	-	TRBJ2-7	CASSLGLSGGSYEQYF	TGTGCCAGCAGCTTGGGTCTTAGCGGGGGCTCCTACGAGCAGTACTTC
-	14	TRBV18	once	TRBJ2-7	CASSPSASSYEQYF	TGTGCCAGCTCACCCTCCGCGAGCTCCTACGAGCAGTACTTC
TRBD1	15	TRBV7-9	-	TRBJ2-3	CASSPGQGFTDTQYF	TGTGCCAGCAGTCCGGGACAGGGGTTCACAGATACGCAGTATTTT
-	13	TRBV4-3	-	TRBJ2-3	CASSQGSSDTQYF	TGCGCCAGCAGCCAAGGGAGTTCAGATACGCAGTATTTT